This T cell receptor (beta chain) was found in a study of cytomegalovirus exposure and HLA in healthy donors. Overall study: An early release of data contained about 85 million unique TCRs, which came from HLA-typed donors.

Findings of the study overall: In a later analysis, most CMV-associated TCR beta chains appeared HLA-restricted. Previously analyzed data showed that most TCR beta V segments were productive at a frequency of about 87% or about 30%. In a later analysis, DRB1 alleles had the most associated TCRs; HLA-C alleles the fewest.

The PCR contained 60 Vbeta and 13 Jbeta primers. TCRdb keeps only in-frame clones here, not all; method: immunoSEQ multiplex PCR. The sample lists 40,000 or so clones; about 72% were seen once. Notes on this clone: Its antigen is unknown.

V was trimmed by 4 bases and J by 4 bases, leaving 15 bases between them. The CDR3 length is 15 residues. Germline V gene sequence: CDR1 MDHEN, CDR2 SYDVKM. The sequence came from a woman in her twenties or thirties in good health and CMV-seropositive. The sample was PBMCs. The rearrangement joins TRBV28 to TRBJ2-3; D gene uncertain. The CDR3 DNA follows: TGTGCCAGCAGTTACACAGCTTTATGGGCAGATACGCAGTATTTT. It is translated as CASSYTALWADTQYF.